One and the same sample provided the 20 T cell receptor beta chains below, sequenced in a study of CD8+ T cells in alopecia areata. TCR sequencing used cDNA made by reverse transcription of extracted RNA. Sequencing was performed with immunoSEQ multiplex PCR; in TCRdb, only in-frame clones are kept and a portion is missing. The repertoire has roughly 100,000 clones, 55% of them found once; the top ten carry roughly 8.8%. The specimen sequenced was CD4+ T cells sorted from blood. The origin of the receptors is a human donor in good health.

The genes are TRBV14 and TRBJ1-6, with TRBD1 matching over 7 bases. Germline CDR1 is SGHDN and CDR2 is FVKESK. The CDR3 contains 18 residues. Trimming removed 0 bases from V and 4 bases from J; junction bases left unmatched: 9. The CDR3 region has the DNA TGTGCCAGCAGCCAAGAGGCGAACAGGGGTCATTATAATTCACCCCTCCACTTT. Protein: CASSQEANRGHYNSPLHF.

This chain connects TRBV5-1 to TRBJ2-5; weak D call: TRBD2 (6 bases). Between the trimmed V and J ends, which lost 3 bases and 1 base, there was a span of 10 bases. CDR1 is SGHRS, CDR2 YFSETQ, per germline. The CDR3 runs to 14 residues. This CDR3 is CASSSGEIQETQYF. The CDR3 DNA reads TGCGCCAGCAGCTCGGGGGAGATCCAAGAGACCCAGTACTTC.

This clone was seen only a few times. The rearrangement joins TRBV5-4 to TRBJ1-2, with no clear D. Germline lookup yields CDR1 SGHNT and CDR2 YYREEE (reference sequence). This CDR3 is built from 13 residues. Trimming took 4 bases from V and 0 from J, leaving 7 bases between them. This CDR3 is CASSEGANYGYTF. Written as DNA, the CDR3 is TGTGCCAGCAGCGAGGGAGCTAACTATGGCTACACCTTC.

This clone was seen only once. The rearrangement uses TRBV7-9 and TRBJ2-1; 8 nucleotides line up with TRBD2. In germline, CDR1 is SEHNR, CDR2 FQNEAQ (reference sequence). The CDR3 consists of 16 residues. Losses at the gene ends were 5 bases for V and 5 bases for J; bases not matched to a gene: 11. The CDR3 sequence: CASSPQGRGAHNEQFF. The CDR3 bases are TGTGCCAGCAGCCCCCAAGGGCGGGGGGCACACAATGAGCAGTTCTTC.

The gene calls are TRBV28 and TRBJ1-2, with TRBD1 identical over 8 bases. Germline V CDR1 and CDR2: MDHEN, SYDVKM. J gave up 4 bases and V 4 bases, and 5 bases lay outside the gene matches. This CDR3 has 14 residues. The CDR3 DNA reads as TGTGCCAGCAGTTCCCAGGGGGCTATCTATGGCTACACCTTC. Protein product: CASSSQGAIYGYTF.

This clone was picked up one time. J is TRBJ1-3 and V is TRBV30; the match to TRBD1 covers 9 bases. The V and J ends lost 0 bases and 2 bases, in that order; junction bases with no gene match: 17. Per the germline V gene, CDR1 is GTSNPN and CDR2 is SVGIG (reference sequence). This CDR3 is 20 amino acids long. This chain's CDR3 is CAWSVRNILTGGIAGNTIYF. Written as DNA, the CDR3 is TGTGCCTGGAGTGTACGGAATATCCTTACAGGGGGCATCGCTGGAAACACCATATATTTT.

This chain uses TRBV7-2 with TRBJ2-3; TRBD2 agrees at 8 bases. Germline lookup yields CDR1 SGHTA and CDR2 FQGNSA. This CDR3 has 18 amino acids. V was pared by 1 base and J by 4 bases, with 13 bases of the junction left unmatched. The CDR3 DNA reads as TGTGCCAGCAGCTTAGGACCGCCGGGACTAGACTTTCCAGATACGCAGTATTTT. It is translated as CASSLGPPGLDFPDTQYF.

V is TRBV4-2 and J is TRBJ1-4; D possibly corresponds to TRBD1 (5 bases). The V end lost 6 bases, the J end lost 14 bases, and 25 bases lay between the germline ends. This CDR3 comprises 15 residues. From germline, CDR1 is LGHNA and CDR2 YNFKEQ. This chain's CDR3 is CASSWRDGRNSRLFF. The CDR3 DNA is TGTGCCAGCAGTTGGAGGGACGGAAGAAACTCGCGGCTGTTTTTT.

The rearrangement uses TRBV7-2 and TRBJ2-2; 8 positions agree with TRBD1. The germline V gene encodes CDR1 SGHTA and CDR2 FQGNSA. V was pared by 4 bases and J by 2 bases, with 3 bases of the junction left unmatched. There are 15 residues in the CDR3. In DNA form, the CDR3 reads TGTGCCAGCAGCTGGCAGGGGGCAAACACCGGGGAGCTGTTTTTT. Translation: CASSWQGANTGELFF.

The rearrangement links TRBV2 to TRBJ2-3, with TRBD2 matching over 12 bases. The CDR3 spans 14 residues. With V trimmed by 7 bases and J by 4 bases, 3 bases remained unmatched. The germline V gene encodes CDR1 SNHLY and CDR2 FYNNEI. DNA for the CDR3: TGTGCCAGCACTCGGACTAGCGGGGCAGATACGCAGTATTTT. Its protein is CASTRTSGADTQYF.

V is TRBV10-3 and J is TRBJ2-5; 8 nucleotides agree with TRBD2. The CDR3 length is 14 residues. Germline values: CDR1 ENHRY, CDR2 SYGVKD. V dropped 3 bases and J dropped 9; count of bases not matched to a gene: 9. The chain's CDR3 is CAISDGLAGSAQYF. The CDR3 DNA is TGTGCCATCAGTGATGGGCTAGCGGGTAGTGCCCAGTACTTC.

The rearrangement links TRBV30 to TRBJ2-7; 8 positions agree with TRBD1. V lost 2 bases, J lost 6 bases, and 9 bases stayed unmatched. The CDR3 runs 14 residues. Per germline, CDR1 GTSNPN and CDR2 SVGIG (reference sequence). CDR3 sequence reads: CAWSLQTGASEQYF. As DNA, the CDR3 is TGTGCCTGGAGTTTACAGACAGGGGCGAGCGAGCAGTACTTC.

This chain uses TRBV11-1 with TRBJ1-2; tentatively, D is TRBD1 (6 bases). V was cut by 4 bases and J by 8 bases, with 14 bases left in between. The germline CDR1 and CDR2 sequences are SGHAT and FQDESV (reference sequence). The CDR3 runs to 13 residues. CDR3 residues: CASSYGGRAGYTF. The CDR3 DNA sequence: TGTGCCAGCAGCTACGGGGGCAGGGCGGGCTACACCTTC.

J is TRBJ2-6 and V is TRBV5-6; the match to TRBD1 covers 8 bases. V lost 3 bases and J lost 12; bases outside the gene matches: 5. The CDR3 is 13 amino acids. Germline CDR1 SGHDT, CDR2 YYEEEE. The CDR3 loop reads CASSSTGAGVLTF. The CDR3 DNA reads as TGTGCCAGCAGCTCGACAGGGGCTGGCGTCCTGACTTTC.

This chain uses TRBV5-1 with TRBJ2-1, with 8 bases identical to TRBD1. Germline V gene sequence: CDR1 SGHRS, CDR2 YFSETQ. Unmatched junction bases numbered 5, after V lost 0 bases and J lost 6 bases. The CDR3 contains 15 residues. For the CDR3, the DNA is TGCGCCAGCAGCTTGGCTGAGACAGGGGTCAATGAGCAGTTCTTC. Its protein is CASSLAETGVNEQFF.

This chain connects TRBV14 to TRBJ2-1, with TRBD2 as a possible D gene (6 bases). The CDR3 consists of 17 residues. Germline V gene lookup returns CDR1 SGHDN and CDR2 FVKESK. The V end lost 1 base, the J end lost 10 bases, and 23 bases lay between the germline ends. The CDR3 loop is CASSQGFWRGGPQEQFF. The CDR3 DNA reads as TGTGCCAGCAGCCAAGGGTTTTGGAGGGGCGGGCCTCAAGAGCAGTTCTTC. Based on the CDR3 plus reference TRBV14 and TRBJ2-1, the full variable domain is EAGVTQFPSHSVIEKGQTVTLRCDPISGHDNLYWYRRVMGKEIKFLLHFVKESKQDESGMPNNRFLAERTGGTYSTLKVQPAELEDSGVYFCASSQGFWRGGPQEQFFGPGTRLTVL.

This chain links TRBV18 with TRBJ2-3; D call uncertain. This CDR3 contains 15 residues. With 6 bases removed from V and 0 bases from J, the gap between germline ends came to 13 bases. Germline V gene data show CDR1 as KGHSH and CDR2 as LQKENI. The CDR3 nucleotides read TGTGCCAGCTCCCCCGGGTTGACAAGCACAGATACGCAGTATTTT. As protein: CASSPGLTSTDTQYF.

V gene TRBV2 combines with J gene TRBJ1-6; D gene unclear. Trimming shortened V by 7 bases and J by 4 bases, and 17 bases separated the two germline ends. Per the germline V gene, CDR1 is SNHLY and CDR2 is FYNNEI. The CDR3 consists of 16 residues. CDR3 coding DNA: TGTGCCAGCATCCCCCATGGAGAGGCATATAATTCACCCCTCCACTTT. Translation: CASIPHGEAYNSPLHF.

The chain combines TRBV5-1 with TRBJ2-6; TRBD1 or TRBD2 may be the D gene (5 bases each). Trimming removed 4 bases from V and 0 bases from J, with 11 bases in between. Germline loops: CDR1 SGHRS, CDR2 YFSETQ. The CDR3 is made up of 16 amino acids. CDR3: CASSTGTVSGANVLTF. CDR3 in DNA: TGCGCCAGCAGCACCGGGACGGTCTCTGGGGCCAACGTCCTGACTTTC.

The chain combines TRBV29-1 with TRBJ1-1, with D unresolved. Trimming cost V 4 bases and J 5 bases, with 20 bases left between them. The CDR3 consists of 15 residues. Germline CDR1 SQVTM, CDR2 ANQGSEA. CDR3 DNA sequence: TGCAGCGTTGCCAAAAACCCTGGTTGGGTGACTGAAGCTTTCTTT. Translated: CSVAKNPGWVTEAFF.